The 18 T cell receptor beta chains below come from one sample, sequenced in a study of T cells in Graves' hyperthyroidism and ophthalmopathy. RNA transcripts served as the template for amplifying TCR beta CDR3 regions. Primed by the HTBI set, a first-round RT-PCR was run on the TCR CDR3. TCRdb processed the multiplex PCR reads anew with MiXCR; each CDR3 protein has one entry. The sample has 800,000 or so distinct CDR3 sequences, over 35% seen once. The sequencing sample was made of blood. The receptors shown here come from a young man with Graves' hyperthyroidism.

This clonotype was observed a few times. This rearrangement joins TRBV7-8 to TRBJ2-7, with 8 bases matching TRBD1. The V gene's germline CDR1 is SGHVS and CDR2 FQNEAQ. Losses at the gene ends were 5 bases for V and 7 bases for J; bases not matched to a gene: 13. The CDR3 totals 15 residues. CDR3 bases: TGTGCCAGCAGCCTACCGGGACAGGTCGTGGGGGAGCAGTACTTC. Protein product: CASSLPGQVVGEQYF.

This clonotype was detected many times. This rearrangement joins TRBV19 to TRBJ1-5; 9 bases line up with TRBD1. Germline V gene data show CDR1 as LNHDA and CDR2 as SQIVND (reference sequence). The CDR3 is 14 residues long. J lost 5 bases, V lost 6 bases, and 5 bases had no gene match. DNA of the CDR3: TGTGCCAGTAGCCTTTACAGGGGGCATCAGCCCCAGCATTTT. Residues: CASSLYRGHQPQHF.

Comment on this clonotype: A read error may account for a junction end that differs from germline. CDR3 nucleotide sequence: TGTGCCAGCAGTGGTTTAGCGGGAACGGCGATGGTCTTC. Amino acids: CASSGLAGTAMVF. The chain is built from TRBV2 and TRBJ2-7; 8 nucleotides agree with TRBD2. CDR1 is SNHLY, CDR2 FYNNEI, per germline. This CDR3 comprises 13 residues.

This clonotype was recorded many times. The V gene is TRBV6-6, the J gene TRBJ1-2, with a possible D match to TRBD1 (5 bases). CDR1 MNHNY and CDR2 SVGAGI come from the germline V gene (reference sequence). This CDR3 has 15 amino acids. Trimming left V 2 bases short and J 4 bases short, with 14 bases between. CDR3 region: CASSYIRGTSYGYTF. The CDR3 bases are TGTGCCAGCAGTTACATCCGGGGCACTTCCTATGGCTACACCTTC.

This clonotype has a handful of counts. This sequence joins TRBV19 and TRBJ2-7; D is possibly TRBD1 or TRBD2 (5 bases each). The V and J ends lost 1 base and 4 bases respectively, with 11 bases between them. This CDR3 region has 14 residues. The germline gives CDR1 LNHDA, CDR2 SQIVND (reference sequence). Here the CDR3 DNA reads TGTGCCAGTAGTATAGCCAGTGGGGGTTACGAGCAGTACTTC. This gives the protein CASSIASGGYEQYF.

This clonotype was counted many times. A much larger clone sits a single nucleotide away, making a read error possible. This rearrangement joins TRBV24-1 to TRBJ2-2; D call uncertain. Germline CDR1 reads KGHDR; CDR2 reads SFDVKD. The CDR3 has 12 amino acids. V was pared by 5 bases and J by 3 bases, with 3 bases between. The CDR3 sequence: CATSGDTGELFF. CDR3 in DNA: TGTGCCACCAGTGGGGACACCGGGGAGCTGTTTTTT.

The chain uses TRBV29-1 and TRBJ1-3, with 9 positions matching TRBD1. The germline V gene encodes CDR1 SQVTM and CDR2 ANQGSEA. V trimming: 8 bases; J trimming: 2 bases; junction bases outside the gene matches: 7. The CDR3 runs 14 residues. The CDR3 DNA reads TGCAGCACCCTGGGACAGGGAACTGGAAACACCATATATTTT. Residues: CSTLGQGTGNTIYF.

As to this clonotype: The conserved final phenylalanine or tryptophan is absent from the CDR3, which likely points to a read error. The chain joins TRBV7-8 to TRBJ2-6; D remains ambiguous. Germline CDR1 reads SGHVS; CDR2 reads FQNEAQ. The CDR3 length is 14 residues. Trimming pared 5 bases from V and 0 bases from J, leaving 5 bases between. CDR3: CASSPASGANVLTL. CDR3 in DNA: TGTGCCAGCAGCCCAGCCTCTGGGGCCAACGTCCTGACTTTG.

This chain uses TRBV20-1 with TRBJ2-5; 10 bases align to TRBD1. The CDR3 consists of 12 residues. The germline V gene encodes CDR1 DFQATT and CDR2 SNEGSKA (reference sequence). V was pared by 6 bases and J by 5 bases, with 3 bases of the junction left unmatched. The CDR3 spells CSAGTGVETQYF. CDR3 nucleotides: TGCAGTGCGGGGACAGGGGTGGAGACCCAGTACTTC.

This clonotype came up a few times. This sequence may be a read error, since a much larger clone differs from it by one base. It is likely a read error, because the conserved phenylalanine at the end of the CDR3 is missing. This chain connects TRBV15 to TRBJ2-7; possible D gene TRBD1, 6 bases. The V gene's germline CDR1 is LNHNV and CDR2 YYDKDF (reference sequence). The CDR3 spans 14 residues. V was pared by 3 bases and J by 6 bases, with 15 bases between. This CDR3 reads CATSSLQGLSEQYL. Here the CDR3 DNA reads TGTGCCACCAGCAGTTTACAGGGCTTAAGCGAGCAGTACCTC.

As regards this clonotype: Its ends do not fully match the called genes, so a read error is possible. The DNA for the CDR3 is TGCGCCAGCAGCCCCAAGATGAGTATCCGGGAGCTGTTTTTT. This sequence encodes CASSPKMSIRELFF. V is TRBV11-2 and J is TRBJ2-2; D call uncertain. Germline CDR1 reads SGHAT; CDR2 reads FQNNGV. The CDR3 contains 14 residues.

About this clonotype: Being one base from a much bigger clone, this may be a read error. V is TRBV2 and J is TRBJ1-4; the D gene is possibly TRBD1 (6 bases). This CDR3 is 13 amino acids long. Germline-derived CDR1 and CDR2 are SNHLY and FYNNEI. Written as DNA, the CDR3 is TGTGCCAGCAGTGAGCGACATGATACAGGGTCAACTTTC. It encodes CASSERHDTGSTF. Filled out from reference TRBV2 and TRBJ1-4, the complete variable domain reads EPEVTQTPSHQVTQMGQEVILRCVPISNHLYFYWYRQILGQKVEFLVSFYNNEISEKSEIFDDQFSVERPDGSNFTLKIRSTKLEDSAMYFCASSERHDTGSTFGSGTQLSVL.

This clonotype was found a few times. The chain recombines TRBV5-5 with TRBJ1-4; maybe TRBD1 (5 bases). The germline V gene has CDR1 SGHKS and CDR2 YYEKEE (reference sequence). The V end lost 5 bases, the J end lost 4 bases, and 9 bases lay between the germline ends. The CDR3 extends over 13 amino acids. The CDR3 loop is CASSIDSNEKLFF. The CDR3 DNA reads as TGTGCCAGCAGTATCGACAGTAATGAAAAACTGTTTTTT.

This clonotype has at least ten counts. The CDR3 is CASSEGSSQETQYF. CDR3 sequence (DNA): TGCGCCAGCAGTGAAGGGTCCTCTCAAGAGACCCAGTACTTC. V gene TRBV10-2 combines with J gene TRBJ2-5, with no clear D. Germline loops: CDR1 WSHSY, CDR2 SAAADI. The V and J ends lost 3 bases and 2 bases respectively, with 10 bases between them. This CDR3 is 14 amino acids long.

Note on this clonotype: A much bigger clone sits one base away, suggesting this may be a read error. This chain links TRBV20-1 with TRBJ1-6; D not certain. Per the germline V gene, CDR1 is DFQATT and CDR2 is SNEGSKA (reference sequence). The CDR3 is 13 residues long. The CDR3 region is CSATVGLNLPLHF. DNA for the CDR3: TGCAGTGCTACTGTCGGTTTAAATTTACCCCTCCACTTT.

This clonotype was seen ten or more times. The chain uses TRBV5-5 and TRBJ2-5; the match to TRBD1 covers 7 bases. The V gene end was trimmed by 0 bases and the J gene end by 2 bases; junction bases not matched to a gene: 1. From germline, CDR1 is SGHKS and CDR2 YYEKEE (reference sequence). This CDR3 contains 14 residues. CDR3 sequence reads: CASSLADRQETQYF. CDR3 nucleotide sequence: TGTGCCAGCAGCTTGGCGGACAGGCAAGAGACCCAGTACTTC.

V is TRBV2 and J is TRBJ2-5; TRBD2 is a possible D gene (6 bases). Germline-derived CDR1 and CDR2 are SNHLY and FYNNEI. The V gene lost 5 bases and the J gene lost 8 bases, with 15 bases spanning the gap. The CDR3 runs 13 residues. This CDR3 is CASSTGSGETQYF. In DNA, the CDR3 is TGTGCCAGCAGTACCGGGTCGGGGGAAACCCAGTACTTC. The full variable domain, in which reference TRBV2 and TRBJ2-5 provide the parts outside the CDR3, is EPEVTQTPSHQVTQMGQEVILRCVPISNHLYFYWYRQILGQKVEFLVSFYNNEISEKSEIFDDQFSVERPDGSNFTLKIRSTKLEDSAMYFCASSTGSGETQYFGPGTRLLVL.

This clonotype has a count of ten or more. This CDR3 is CASSARGDEYSPLHF. CDR3 bases: TGTGCCAGCAGCGCCCGCGGGGACGAATATTCACCCCTCCACTTT. The chain combines TRBV9 with TRBJ1-6; D possibly corresponds to TRBD1 (5 bases). Trimming removed 3 bases at V and 8 bases at J, with 15 bases between. From germline, CDR1 is SGDLS and CDR2 YYNGEE. The CDR3 extends over 15 amino acids.